These 8 T cell receptor beta chains came from one sample sequenced in a study of T cells after somatic rescue of genetic block. Here immunoSEQ multiplex PCR was the method, and the copy in TCRdb shows in-frame clones only, minus some. Of 110,000 or so clones in the sample, about 89% were seen once. Sequencing was performed on peripheral blood mononuclear cells (PBMCs). These receptor sequences come from a woman aged 18 to 35.

This chain connects TRBV27 to TRBJ1-2; weak D call: TRBD1 (5 bases). CDR3 size: 14 residues. V dropped 9 bases and J dropped 1 base, with 15 bases sitting between them. Germline V gene lookup returns CDR1 MNHEY and CDR2 SMNVEV (reference sequence). DNA of the CDR3: TGTGCCAGTTCTTTCATGGGGGGTAACTATGGCTACACCTTC. It codes for CASSFMGGNYGYTF.

The CDR3 DNA is TGTGCCAGCAGCTTAGCCAGGGGGGATATGGACATTCAGTACTTC. Translating it yields CASSLARGDMDIQYF. The chain couples TRBV7-9 to TRBJ2-4; maybe TRBD1 (7 bases). V lost 0 bases and J lost 8, with 14 bases in between. The germline gives CDR1 SEHNR, CDR2 FQNEAQ (reference sequence). The CDR3 consists of 15 residues.

J is TRBJ2-5 and V is TRBV30; D gene unclear. From germline, CDR1 is GTSNPN and CDR2 SVGIG (reference sequence). The CDR3 extends over 13 amino acids. Trimming shortened V by 0 bases and J by 1 base, and 6 bases separated the two germline ends. The CDR3 sequence is CAWSVRIQETQYF. The CDR3 region has the DNA TGTGCCTGGAGTGTTAGGATCCAAGAGACCCAGTACTTC.

The chain links TRBV4-1 to TRBJ1-6; D might be TRBD1 (6 bases). This CDR3 has 13 amino acids. Germline CDR1 MGHRA, CDR2 YSYEKL. Trimming shortened V by 4 bases and J by 6 bases, and 7 bases separated the two germline ends. The CDR3 DNA follows: TGCGCCAGCAGCCGGACAGCTAATTCACCCCTCCACTTT. This gives the protein CASSRTANSPLHF.

The chain couples TRBV6-5 to TRBJ2-7, with D perhaps TRBD1 or TRBD2 (5 bases each). Germline values: CDR1 MNHEY, CDR2 SVGAGI. CDR3 length: 12 residues. Deletions cut 6 bases from V and 6 bases from J, with 12 bases between. Written as DNA, the CDR3 is TGTGCCAGCAGCGGCACGAGGGGCGAGCAGTACTTC. Protein product: CASSGTRGEQYF.

The chain recombines TRBV18 with TRBJ2-3; D gene ambiguous. Germline loops: CDR1 KGHSH, CDR2 LQKENI. V was shortened by 3 bases and J by 1 base, with 11 bases between the two germline ends. This CDR3 has 15 residues. Here the CDR3 reads CASSPLLQGTDTQYF. The CDR3, as DNA: TGTGCCAGCTCACCCCTACTTCAGGGCACAGATACGCAGTATTTT.

This chain joins TRBV27 and TRBJ1-1; TRBD1 is a possible D gene (6 bases). Germline loops: CDR1 MNHEY, CDR2 SMNVEV (reference sequence). CDR3 length equals 12 residues. Trimming removed 10 bases from V and 5 bases from J, with 14 bases in between. The CDR3 DNA reads TGTGCCACCTGGGGGCGCGGAACTGAAGCTTTCTTT. Protein: CATWGRGTEAFF.

This sequence joins TRBV5-1 and TRBJ1-6, with 10 positions matching TRBD1. Germline V gene sequence: CDR1 SGHRS, CDR2 YFSETQ. The CDR3 is made up of 17 amino acids. V was pared by 4 bases and J by 6 bases, with 10 bases of the junction left unmatched. The CDR3 sequence: CASSASPGQGSNSPLHF. The CDR3 nucleotides read TGCGCCAGCAGCGCCTCACCGGGACAGGGGAGTAATTCACCCCTCCACTTT.